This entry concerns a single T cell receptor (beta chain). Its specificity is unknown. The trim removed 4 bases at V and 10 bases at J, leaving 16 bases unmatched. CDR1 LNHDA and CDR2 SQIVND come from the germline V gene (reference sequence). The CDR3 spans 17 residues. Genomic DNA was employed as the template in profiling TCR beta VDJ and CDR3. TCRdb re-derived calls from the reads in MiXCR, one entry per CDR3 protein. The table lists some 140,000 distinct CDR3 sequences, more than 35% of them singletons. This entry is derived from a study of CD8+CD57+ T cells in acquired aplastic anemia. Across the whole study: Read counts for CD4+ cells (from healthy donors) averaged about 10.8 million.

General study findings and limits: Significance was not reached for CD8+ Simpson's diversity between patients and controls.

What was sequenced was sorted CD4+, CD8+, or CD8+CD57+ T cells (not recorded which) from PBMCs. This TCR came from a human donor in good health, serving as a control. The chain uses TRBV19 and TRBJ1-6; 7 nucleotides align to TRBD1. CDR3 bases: TGTGCCAGTAGTACAGACAGGGAAATGGCGCTAAACTCACCCCTCCACTTT. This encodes CASSTDREMALNSPLHF.